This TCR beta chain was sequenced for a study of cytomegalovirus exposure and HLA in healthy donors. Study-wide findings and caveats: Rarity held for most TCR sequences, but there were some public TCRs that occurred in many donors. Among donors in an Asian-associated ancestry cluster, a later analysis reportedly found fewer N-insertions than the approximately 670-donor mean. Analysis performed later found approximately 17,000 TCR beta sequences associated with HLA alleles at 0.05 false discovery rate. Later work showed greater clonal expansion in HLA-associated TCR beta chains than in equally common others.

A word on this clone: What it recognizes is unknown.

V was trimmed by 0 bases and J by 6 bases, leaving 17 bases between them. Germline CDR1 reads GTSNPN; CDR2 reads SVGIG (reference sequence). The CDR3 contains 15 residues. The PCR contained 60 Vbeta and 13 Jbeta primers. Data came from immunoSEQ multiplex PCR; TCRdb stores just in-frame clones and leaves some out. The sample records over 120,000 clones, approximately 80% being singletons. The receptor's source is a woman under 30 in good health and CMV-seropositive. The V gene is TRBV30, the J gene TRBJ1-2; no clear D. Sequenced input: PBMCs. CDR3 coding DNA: TGTGCCTGGAGTGTAGGAGGCGGTTTTATCGATGGCTACACCTTC. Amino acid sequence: CAWSVGGGFIDGYTF.